This record looks at one T cell receptor beta chain sequence and its context. Its antigen is as yet unknown. This sample was included in a study of cytomegalovirus exposure and HLA in healthy donors. The PCR employed 60 Vbeta primers together with 13 Jbeta primers. Sequencing was performed with immunoSEQ multiplex PCR; in TCRdb, only in-frame clones are kept and a portion is missing. Here the sample spans some 150,000 clones, around 82% being singletons. Regarding the study as a whole: There was a cluster of highly shared sequence variants that was likely a sequencing artifact. Immune exposure information comprised only CMV serostatus. Sequencing depth roughly uniform across donors was assumed in presence/absence analyses.

Sequenced material: PBMCs. The sequence was obtained from a man aged 50-60 years in good health and CMV-seropositive.

The CDR3 DNA reads TGTGCCTGGAGAGAGGGACAGGGGTTGCGCGATGAGCAGTTCTTC. This sequence encodes CAWREGQGLRDEQFF. The chain combines TRBV30 with TRBJ2-1; 10 nucleotides align to TRBD1. Unmatched junction bases numbered 10, after V lost 3 bases and J lost 8 bases. The CDR3 contains 15 residues. CDR1 is GTSNPN and CDR2 is SVGIG in the germline V gene (reference sequence).